What follows are 13 T cell receptor beta chains derived from one specimen sequenced in a study of Ad26.COV2.S vaccination and SARS-CoV-2 variants. The repertoire was sequenced with immunoSEQ multiplex PCR; TCRdb's copy has only in-frame clones and lacks some. In the table there are about 680,000 clones, more than 70% of which are singletons. Regarding treatment: some 20 received Ad26.COV2.S at low or high dose, single or two shots; 5 received placebo; per-sample allocation not given. Day 63 after the first injection of vaccine or placebo was the sampling time. The sequencing here drew on peripheral blood, taken in a trial of Ad26.COV2.S vaccine versus placebo. The source is a person between 18 and 65 years old who received the Ad26.COV2.S COVID-19 vaccine or a placebo.

The chain links TRBV9 to TRBJ2-7, with 9 bases lining up with TRBD1. Germline CDR1 is SGDLS and CDR2 is YYNGEE. V lost 0 bases and J lost 7; bases outside the gene matches: 14. The CDR3 consists of 17 residues. CDR3 nucleotides: TGTGCCAGCAGCGTAGGGGTCCGGGGACAGGGAAGGATTGAGCAGTACTTC. It encodes CASSVGVRGQGRIEQYF. Using reference TRBV9 and TRBJ2-7 for the parts outside the CDR3, the full variable domain is DSGVTQTPKHLITATGQRVTLRCSPRSGDLSVYWYQQSLDQGLQFLIQYYNGEERAKGNILERFSAQQFPDLHSELNLSSLELGDSALYFCASSVGVRGQGRIEQYFGPGTRLTVT.

The chain carries TRBV7-2 and TRBJ2-7, with 9 bases fitting TRBD2. The V gene's germline CDR1 is SGHTA and CDR2 FQGNSA. The CDR3 extends over 16 amino acids. V dropped 0 bases and J dropped 4; count of bases not matched to a gene: 7. CDR3 nucleotide sequence: TGTGCCAGCAGCTTAGCCCGGACTAGCGTCATGTACGAGCAGTACTTC. Protein: CASSLARTSVMYEQYF. Full variable domain (missing parts from reference TRBV7-2 and TRBJ2-7): GAGVSQSPSNKVTEKGKDVELRCDPISGHTALYWYRQSLGQGLEFLIYFQGNSAPDKSGLPSDRFSAERTGGSVSTLTIQRTQQEDSAVYLCASSLARTSVMYEQYFGPGTRLTVT.

This clone was recorded only once. V usage is TRBV11-2 and J usage is TRBJ1-1; D is possibly TRBD1 (6 bases). Between the trimmed V and J ends, which lost 1 base and 1 base, there was a span of 13 bases. Germline CDR1 SGHAT, CDR2 FQNNGV. The CDR3 has 16 residues. DNA for the CDR3: TGTGCCAGCAGCTTAGGGATTGCAGGGGCGAACACTGAAGCTTTCTTT. Translation gives CASSLGIAGANTEAFF.

V usage is TRBV6-5 and J usage is TRBJ2-7, with 9 bases fitting TRBD1. Per the germline V gene, CDR1 is MNHEY and CDR2 is SVGAGI. This CDR3 contains 14 residues. Germline trimming cut 6 bases from V and 5 bases from J; bases unmatched to any gene: 8. The CDR3 sequence is CASRRPGQGNEQYF. In DNA, the CDR3 is TGTGCCAGCAGGAGACCGGGACAGGGCAACGAGCAGTACTTC.

This sequence joins TRBV6-5 and TRBJ2-2; 10 bases are shared with TRBD2. In germline, CDR1 is MNHEY, CDR2 SVGAGI. Losses at the gene ends were 0 bases for V and 6 bases for J; bases not matched to a gene: 4. The CDR3 totals 16 residues. The CDR3 sequence is CASSYSPAGGPGELFF. CDR3 nucleotides: TGTGCCAGCAGTTACTCCCCAGCGGGAGGGCCCGGGGAGCTGTTTTTT.

The chain uses TRBV3-1 (or the pseudogene TRBV3-2) and TRBJ1-5, with 7 bases aligning to TRBD1. The V and J ends lost 9 bases and 7 bases, in that order; junction bases with no gene match: 15. CDR3 length: 15 residues. CDR1 and CDR2 from the germline V gene are LGHDT and YNNKEL (reference sequence). The CDR3 reads CARPPKGATRQPQHF. For the CDR3, the DNA is TGTGCCAGACCGCCAAAGGGGGCGACTAGGCAGCCCCAGCATTTT.

The chain carries TRBV10-2 and TRBJ2-2; 8 bases align to TRBD2. The germline V gene has CDR1 WSHSY and CDR2 SAAADI. V gave up 4 bases and J gave up 1 base; unmatched junction bases: 5. The CDR3 consists of 16 residues. In DNA, the CDR3 is TGCGCCAGCAGTGTGCCTAGCGGGCTGAACACCGGGGAGCTGTTTTTT. Translated: CASSVPSGLNTGELFF.

J is TRBJ2-7 and V is TRBV5-4, with a weak D call TRBD2 (6 bases). Germline-derived CDR1 and CDR2 are SGHNT and YYREEE (reference sequence). This CDR3 is 13 amino acids long. Trimming cost V 0 bases and J 7 bases, with 11 bases left between them. The CDR3 here is CASSLVGREEQYF. The CDR3 DNA reads TGTGCCAGCAGCTTGGTGGGGCGGGAAGAGCAGTACTTC.

This chain uses TRBV7-8 with TRBJ1-1; D unresolved. V was cut by 1 base and J by 6 bases, with 15 bases left in between. Per the germline V gene, CDR1 is SGHVS and CDR2 is FQNEAQ. The CDR3 runs 15 residues. The DNA of the CDR3 is TGTGCCAGCAGCTTAGTTGGATCCGGGGATCCTGAAGCTTTCTTT. Its protein product is CASSLVGSGDPEAFF. Based on the CDR3 plus reference TRBV7-8 and TRBJ1-1, the full variable domain is GAGVSQSPRYKVAKRGQDVALRCDPISGHVSLFWYQQALGQGPEFLTYFQNEAQLDKSGLPSDRFFAERPEGSVSTLKIQRTQQEDSAVYLCASSLVGSGDPEAFFGQGTRLTVV.

The gene calls are TRBV6-5 and TRBJ2-7; 8 bases are a match to TRBD1. The CDR3 sequence is 16 residues long. J was trimmed by 1 base and V by 4 bases; bases with no gene match: 9. Germline CDR1 and CDR2: MNHEY and SVGAGI. CDR3 sequence: CASSSGPGTGSYEQYF. CDR3 bases: TGTGCCAGCAGTTCCGGTCCCGGGACAGGATCCTACGAGCAGTACTTC.

The V gene is TRBV30, the J gene TRBJ1-1; possible D gene TRBD1, 5 bases. The CDR3 covers 14 residues. Trimming removed 1 base from V and 3 bases from J, with 12 bases in between. Germline V gene sequence: CDR1 GTSNPN, CDR2 SVGIG (reference sequence). The DNA of the CDR3 is TGTGCCTGGAGTGGGGGACTAAGTTACACTGAAGCTTTCTTT. Protein: CAWSGGLSYTEAFF. The whole variable domain, remainder taken from reference TRBV30 and TRBJ1-1, is SQTIHQWPATLVQPVGSPLSLECTVEGTSNPNLYWYRQAAGRGLQLLFYSVGIGQISSEVPQNLSASRPQDRQFILSSKKLLLSDSGFYLCAWSGGLSYTEAFFGQGTRLTVV.

CDR3 residues: CASSLGRGSPLHF. CDR3 nucleotide sequence: TGTGCCAGCAGTTTGGGTCGCGGTTCACCCCTCCACTTT. The chain carries TRBV27 and TRBJ1-6; D is unclear. The V end lost 3 bases, the J end lost 9 bases, and 9 bases lay between the germline ends. CDR1 and CDR2 (germline): MNHEY, SMNVEV (reference sequence). The CDR3 sequence is 13 residues long.

The chain carries TRBV5-6 and TRBJ2-1, with 7 nucleotides matching TRBD2. Germline V gene data show CDR1 as SGHDT and CDR2 as YYEEEE. V dropped 4 bases and J dropped 7; count of bases not matched to a gene: 17. The CDR3 extends over 17 amino acids. CDR3 nucleotides: TGTGCCAGCAGCGAAGGGACCCGGGGGAGGGAGGGTAATGAGCAGTTCTTC. Translating it yields CASSEGTRGREGNEQFF.